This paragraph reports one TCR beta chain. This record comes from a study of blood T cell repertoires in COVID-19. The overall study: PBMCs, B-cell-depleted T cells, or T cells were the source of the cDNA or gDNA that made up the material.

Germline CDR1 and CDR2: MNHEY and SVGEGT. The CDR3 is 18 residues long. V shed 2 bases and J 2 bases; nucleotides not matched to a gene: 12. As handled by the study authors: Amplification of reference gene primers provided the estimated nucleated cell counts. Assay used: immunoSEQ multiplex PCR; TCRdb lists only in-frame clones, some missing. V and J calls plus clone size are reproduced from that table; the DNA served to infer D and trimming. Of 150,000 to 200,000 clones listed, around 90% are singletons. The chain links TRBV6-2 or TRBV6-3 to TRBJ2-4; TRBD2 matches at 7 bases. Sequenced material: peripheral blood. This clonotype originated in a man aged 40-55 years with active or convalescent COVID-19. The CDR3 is CASSYTPGEGVTKNIQYF. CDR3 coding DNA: TGTGCCAGCAGTTACACCCCCGGGGAGGGAGTTACCAAAAACATTCAGTACTTC.